Included here is one TCR beta chain sequence, with context. The target antigen is unknown. This record belongs to a study of cytomegalovirus exposure and HLA in healthy donors. In the study overall: Researchers previously reported finding 90 million to 130 million unique TCR beta sequences from approximately 200 million T cells. Study results and caveats: Indistinguishable V segments such as TRBV6-2 and TRBV6-3 were excluded. Per published accounts, TCR beta sequences correctly predicted the HLA-A and HLA-B alleles of most subjects.

PCR involved 60 Vbeta and 13 Jbeta primers. Assay used: immunoSEQ multiplex PCR; TCRdb lists only in-frame clones, some missing. The data contain tens of thousands of clones, over 70% of them seen just once; the ten biggest clones take up 1.2%. The length of the CDR3 is 16 residues. Germline assignment: CDR1 GTSNPN and CDR2 SVGIG (reference sequence). V lost 3 bases, J lost 0 bases, and 3 bases stayed unmatched. While unrecorded immune exposures were likely, the donors were nominally healthy when sampled. The TCR sequence derives from a girl aged 2 to 9 in good health and CMV-seropositive. The material sequenced was PBMCs. The chain combines TRBV30 with TRBJ2-3; 13 bases align to TRBD2. CDR3 in DNA: TGTGCCTGGAGCGGGACTAGCGGGGCGAGCACAGATACGCAGTATTTT. It encodes CAWSGTSGASTDTQYF.